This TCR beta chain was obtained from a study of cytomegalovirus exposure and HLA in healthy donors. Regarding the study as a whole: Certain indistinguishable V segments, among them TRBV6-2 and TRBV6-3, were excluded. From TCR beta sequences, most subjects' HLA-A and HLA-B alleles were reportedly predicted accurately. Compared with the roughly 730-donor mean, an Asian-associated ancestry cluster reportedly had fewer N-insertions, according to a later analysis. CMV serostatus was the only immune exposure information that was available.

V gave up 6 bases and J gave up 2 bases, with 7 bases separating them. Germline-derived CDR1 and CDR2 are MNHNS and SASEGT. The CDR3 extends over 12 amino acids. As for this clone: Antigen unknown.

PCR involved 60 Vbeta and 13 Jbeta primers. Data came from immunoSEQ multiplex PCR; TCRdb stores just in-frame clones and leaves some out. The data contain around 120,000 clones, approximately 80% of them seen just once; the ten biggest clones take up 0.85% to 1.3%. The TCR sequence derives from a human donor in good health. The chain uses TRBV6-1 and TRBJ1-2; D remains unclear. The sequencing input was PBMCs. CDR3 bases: TGTGCCAGCAGGCGAGGGAACTATGGCTACACCTTC. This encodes CASRRGNYGYTF.